This section outlines one T cell receptor (beta chain) sequence together with its context. The antigen is undetermined. This specimen comes from a study of cytomegalovirus exposure and HLA in healthy donors. PCR employed 60 Vbeta and 13 Jbeta primers. Sequencing used immunoSEQ multiplex PCR; TCRdb keeps in-frame clones, though not all of them. Of some 130,000 clones in the sample, 70% to 90% were seen once. Overall study findings and caveats: Usually a TCR sequence was rare, but some public TCRs were found in many donors.

The sequence was obtained from a middle-aged man in good health and CMV-seronegative. The sample consisted of PBMCs.

The CDR3 region is CASSSRPDSAYEQYF. In nucleotides, the CDR3 is TGTGCCAGCAGTTCTCGCCCAGACTCAGCCTACGAGCAGTACTTC. The genes are TRBV27 and TRBJ2-7; no firm D call. V was trimmed by 4 bases and J by 2 bases, leaving 15 bases between them. In germline, CDR1 is MNHEY, CDR2 SMNVEV (reference sequence). There are 15 residues in the CDR3.